What follows describes a single TCR beta chain. The entry originates in a study of control samples from healthy donors and cancer patients. Measured with immunoSEQ multiplex PCR; TCRdb has only the in-frame clones, and not every one. The sample shows 150,000 to 200,000 clones, more than 90% of them seen only once. Trimming took 4 bases from V and 0 from J, leaving 10 bases between them. CDR1 SGHAT and CDR2 FQDESV come from the germline V gene (reference sequence). The CDR3 loop spans 15 amino acids. Material for sequencing was blood. The TCR comes from a man younger than 40 in good health. The chain combines TRBV11-1 with TRBJ1-3, with a possible D match to TRBD1 (6 bases). The CDR3 region has the DNA TGTGCCAGCAGCTCGGACAGTCTCTCTGGAAACACCATATATTTT. It is translated as CASSSDSLSGNTIYF. The full variable domain, in which reference TRBV11-1 and TRBJ1-3 provide the parts outside the CDR3, is EAEVAQSPRYKITEKSQAVAFWCDPISGHATLYWYRQILGQGPELLVQFQDESVVDDSQLPKDRFSAERLKGVDSTLKIQPAELGDSAMYLCASSSDSLSGNTIYFGEGSWLTVV.